Listed below are T cell receptor beta chains from one sample, sequenced in a study of identical twins. TCRdb recomputed calls from the 5' RACE reads with MiXCR, one row per CDR3 protein. The sample holds 1.5 million or so distinct CDR3 sequences, roughly a third seen once. The sequenced sample was cord blood. These receptors were taken from a newborn girl in good health. CDR3s include the opening cysteine and the closing phenylalanine or tryptophan. D genes are given only for firm matches. The size entry is marked missing in some rows and otherwise reads once, few, many or a size class.

D gene: NA
J gene: TRBJ1-5
clone size: NA
V gene: TRBV28
CDR3 DNA: TGTGCCAGCACCTCACATAGCAATCAGCCCCAGCATTTT
CDR3 protein: CASTSHSNQPQHF

D gene: NA
J gene: TRBJ2-7
clone size: NA
V gene: TRBV19
CDR3 DNA: TGTGCCAGTAGTATTGCCGGCAGGGTGGGCGACGAGCAGTACTTC
CDR3 protein: CASSIAGRVGDEQYF

D gene: NA
J gene: TRBJ1-1
clone size: few
V gene: TRBV6-1
CDR3 DNA: TGTGCCAGCAGTGAAGGACGGCTCTTGCCGAACACTGAAGCTTTCTTT
CDR3 protein: CASSEGRLLPNTEAFF

D gene: NA
J gene: TRBJ2-3
clone size: few
V gene: TRBV24-1
CDR3 DNA: TGTGCCACCAGTGTGACCCCGAAAAGCACAGATACGCAGTATTTT
CDR3 protein: CATSVTPKSTDTQYF

D gene: NA
J gene: TRBJ2-7
clone size: few
V gene: TRBV2
CDR3 DNA: TGTGCCAGCAGTGCTCCCCGGACAGGGAGGGACGAGCAGTACTTC
CDR3 protein: CASSAPRTGRDEQYF

D gene: TRBD2
J gene: TRBJ2-4
clone size: NA
V gene: TRBV10-3
CDR3 DNA: TGTGCCATCAGTCGGGGGGACATTCAGTACTTC
CDR3 protein: CAISRGDIQYF

D gene: TRBD2
J gene: TRBJ2-1
clone size: once
V gene: TRBV6-5
CDR3 DNA: TGTGCCAGCAGTTACGCTAAGGGTACCGGGACTACGAGGAACAATGAGCAGTTCTTC
CDR3 protein: CASSYAKGTGTTRNNEQFF

D gene: TRBD1
J gene: TRBJ2-1
clone size: once
V gene: TRBV7-2
CDR3 DNA: TGTGCCAGCAGCTTAGGGACAGGGGGCGTTGAGCAGTTCTTC
CDR3 protein: CASSLGTGGVEQFF

D gene: TRBD2
J gene: TRBJ2-5
clone size: NA
V gene: TRBV12-3/TRBV12-4
CDR3 DNA: TGTGCCAGTACCGGGACTAGCATCGAGACCCAGTACTTC
CDR3 protein: CASTGTSIETQYF

D gene: NA
J gene: TRBJ2-7
clone size: few
V gene: TRBV3-1
CDR3 DNA: TGTGCCAGCAGCCTTACCGGGACCCTCTCCTACAATGAGCAGTACTTC
CDR3 protein: CASSLTGTLSYNEQYF

D gene: NA
J gene: TRBJ2-5
clone size: NA
V gene: TRBV7-9
CDR3 DNA: TGTGCCAGCAGCTTAGATGGGCTAGCGCTACAAGTCGGGACCCAGTACTTC
CDR3 protein: CASSLDGLALQVGTQYF

D gene: TRBD2
J gene: TRBJ2-3
clone size: NA
V gene: TRBV20-1
CDR3 DNA: TGCAGTGCGAGGACTAGCGGTCGGCATACGCAGTATTTT
CDR3 protein: CSARTSGRHTQYF

D gene: NA
J gene: TRBJ2-3
clone size: NA
V gene: TRBV5-1
CDR3 DNA: TGCGCCAGCAGCTATTCGAGCGGGCCCACAGATACGCAGTATTTT
CDR3 protein: CASSYSSGPTDTQYF

D gene: TRBD1
J gene: TRBJ1-1
clone size: few
V gene: TRBV4-1
CDR3 DNA: TGCGCCAGCAGCCACCCCATCGGGACAGGGATCACTGAAGCTTTCTTT
CDR3 protein: CASSHPIGTGITEAFF

D gene: TRBD1
J gene: TRBJ1-1
clone size: NA
V gene: TRBV28
CDR3 DNA: TGTGCCAGCAGTTGGACAGGGGGAGGTGAGGCTTTCTTT
CDR3 protein: CASSWTGGGEAFF

D gene: TRBD2
J gene: TRBJ2-1
clone size: few
V gene: TRBV4-2
CDR3 DNA: TGTGCCAGCAGCCTAGGCGGGAGAAGGAGGAGTTCCTACAATGAGCAGTTCTTC
CDR3 protein: CASSLGGRRRSSYNEQFF

D gene: NA
J gene: TRBJ2-1
clone size: NA
V gene: TRBV20-1
CDR3 DNA: TGCAGTGCTAGAGATCAGCTAACGGGGCAAGAGACCCAGTTCTTC
CDR3 protein: CSARDQLTGQETQFF

D gene: TRBD2
J gene: TRBJ2-7
clone size: few
V gene: TRBV27
CDR3 DNA: TGTGCCAGCAGATCCCCGGGAGGGCCATGGTACGAGCAGTACTTC
CDR3 protein: CASRSPGGPWYEQYF

D gene: NA
J gene: TRBJ2-1
clone size: NA
V gene: TRBV29-1
CDR3 DNA: TGCAGCGCGGGGTGGGCCAGCTCCTACAATGAGCAGTTCTTC
CDR3 protein: CSAGWASSYNEQFF

D gene: NA
J gene: TRBJ1-4
clone size: few
V gene: TRBV7-9
CDR3 DNA: TGTGCCAGCAGCTTATCTGGTGCAAAGAATGAAAAACTGTTTTTT
CDR3 protein: CASSLSGAKNEKLFF

D gene: TRBD2
J gene: TRBJ2-1
clone size: NA
V gene: TRBV4-1
CDR3 DNA: TGCGCCAGCAGCCAACTAGCGGGAAACTACAATGAGCAGTTCTTC
CDR3 protein: CASSQLAGNYNEQFF

D gene: TRBD2
J gene: TRBJ2-1
clone size: NA
V gene: TRBV2
CDR3 DNA: TGTGCCAGCAACCTTGACACTAGCGGGGGGGGGTCGTCGTTCTTC
CDR3 protein: CASNLDTSGGGSSFF

D gene: NA
J gene: TRBJ2-2
clone size: NA
V gene: TRBV27
CDR3 DNA: TGTGCCAGCAGTTCGGGACCACAGGCGACGAACACCGGGGAGCTGTTTTTT
CDR3 protein: CASSSGPQATNTGELFF

D gene: TRBD1
J gene: TRBJ2-3
clone size: NA
V gene: TRBV14
CDR3 DNA: TGTGCCAGCAGCCATCTCTCGACAGGGCTGGGCACAGATACGCAGTATTTT
CDR3 protein: CASSHLSTGLGTDTQYF

D gene: NA
J gene: TRBJ1-1
clone size: few
V gene: TRBV27
CDR3 DNA: TGTGCCAGCAGTTATCTCTTGGGCACTGAAGCTTTCTTT
CDR3 protein: CASSYLLGTEAFF

D gene: TRBD2
J gene: TRBJ2-7
clone size: few
V gene: TRBV20-1
CDR3 DNA: TGCAGTGCCATCGATAGCGGGAGGGCCCATAATGAGCAGTACTTC
CDR3 protein: CSAIDSGRAHNEQYF

D gene: TRBD2
J gene: TRBJ2-3
clone size: NA
V gene: TRBV19
CDR3 DNA: TGTGCCAGTAGTATAGATCCCCCGGGACTAGCGACTAGCACAGATACGCAGTATTTT
CDR3 protein: CASSIDPPGLATSTDTQYF

D gene: TRBD2
J gene: TRBJ2-3
clone size: few
V gene: TRBV3-1
CDR3 DNA: TGTGCCAGCAGCCACTCCGGGACTATCACAGATACGCAGTATTTT
CDR3 protein: CASSHSGTITDTQYF

D gene: NA
J gene: TRBJ2-3
clone size: few
V gene: TRBV5-6
CDR3 DNA: TGTGCCAGCAGCTTGATGACTCCTGTGAGTCCAGATACGCAGTATTTT
CDR3 protein: CASSLMTPVSPDTQYF

D gene: NA
J gene: TRBJ2-1
clone size: NA
V gene: TRBV5-1
CDR3 DNA: TGCGCCAGCAGCTTTGTCAGTGAGAGGGAGACCCAGTTCTTC
CDR3 protein: CASSFVSERETQFF

D gene: TRBD2
J gene: TRBJ2-3
clone size: NA
V gene: TRBV7-9
CDR3 DNA: TGTGCCAGCAGCTTACTATCTAGCGGGAGAGGGGAAGATACGCAGTATTTT
CDR3 protein: CASSLLSSGRGEDTQYF

D gene: TRBD1
J gene: TRBJ2-3
clone size: NA
V gene: TRBV4-2
CDR3 DNA: TGTGCCAGCAGCCAAGGGGGACAGGGGGCCCGCACAGATACGCAGTATTTT
CDR3 protein: CASSQGGQGARTDTQYF

D gene: TRBD1
J gene: TRBJ2-3
clone size: many
V gene: TRBV25-1
CDR3 DNA: TGTGCCAGCAGTGACTCGGGACAGCCCACAGATACGCAGTATTTT
CDR3 protein: CASSDSGQPTDTQYF

D gene: NA
J gene: TRBJ2-7
clone size: few
V gene: TRBV11-2
CDR3 DNA: TGTGCCAGCAGCTTAACCGGGAGTGACGAGCAGTACTTC
CDR3 protein: CASSLTGSDEQYF

D gene: NA
J gene: TRBJ2-1
clone size: NA
V gene: TRBV2
CDR3 DNA: TGTGCCAGCAGTGCCCCCATGAGCTCCTACAATGAGCAGTTCTTC
CDR3 protein: CASSAPMSSYNEQFF

D gene: NA
J gene: TRBJ2-5
clone size: NA
V gene: TRBV6-6
CDR3 DNA: TGTGCCAGCAGCCCAACTAGTAGAGAGACCCAGTACTTC
CDR3 protein: CASSPTSRETQYF

D gene: NA
J gene: TRBJ1-6
clone size: few
V gene: TRBV20-1
CDR3 DNA: TGCAGTGCTAGAGATGCGAGTCCTCCCCTCCACTTT
CDR3 protein: CSARDASPPLHF

D gene: TRBD1
J gene: TRBJ2-7
clone size: many
V gene: TRBV6-6
CDR3 DNA: TGTGCCAGCAGTCCCACAGGGGCCTCTTCCTCCTACGAGCAGTACTTC
CDR3 protein: CASSPTGASSSYEQYF

D gene: TRBD1
J gene: TRBJ1-1
clone size: NA
V gene: TRBV16
CDR3 DNA: TGTGCCAGCACCCGGACAGGCTACTCTGAAGCTTTCTTT
CDR3 protein: CASTRTGYSEAFF

D gene: NA
J gene: TRBJ2-6
clone size: NA
V gene: TRBV6-1
CDR3 DNA: TGTGCCAGCCATTCTAACTCTGGGGCCAACGTCCTGACTTTC
CDR3 protein: CASHSNSGANVLTF

D gene: NA
J gene: TRBJ2-7
clone size: many
V gene: TRBV7-6
CDR3 DNA: TGTGCCAGCAGCTTAATCGCGGGTTCCTACGAGCAGTACTTC
CDR3 protein: CASSLIAGSYEQYF

D gene: TRBD1
J gene: TRBJ2-5
clone size: few
V gene: TRBV28
CDR3 DNA: TGTGCCAGCAGTTTACCCATCGGGACAGGGGTGGAGACCCAGTACTTC
CDR3 protein: CASSLPIGTGVETQYF

D gene: TRBD1
J gene: TRBJ1-2
clone size: NA
V gene: TRBV6-1
CDR3 DNA: TGTGCCAGCAGTGAAGCGGTGGACAGGGGGCATGGCTACACCTTC
CDR3 protein: CASSEAVDRGHGYTF

D gene: NA
J gene: TRBJ2-5
clone size: NA
V gene: TRBV28
CDR3 DNA: TGTGCCAGCAGTTCCCTGTCGGGAAGGGGGTTACAGACCCAGTACTTC
CDR3 protein: CASSSLSGRGLQTQYF

D gene: TRBD2
J gene: TRBJ2-1
clone size: few
V gene: TRBV20-1
CDR3 DNA: TGCAGTGCCTCTCTACTACGCGGGGGGGCCTGGGAGCAGTTCTTC
CDR3 protein: CSASLLRGGAWEQFF